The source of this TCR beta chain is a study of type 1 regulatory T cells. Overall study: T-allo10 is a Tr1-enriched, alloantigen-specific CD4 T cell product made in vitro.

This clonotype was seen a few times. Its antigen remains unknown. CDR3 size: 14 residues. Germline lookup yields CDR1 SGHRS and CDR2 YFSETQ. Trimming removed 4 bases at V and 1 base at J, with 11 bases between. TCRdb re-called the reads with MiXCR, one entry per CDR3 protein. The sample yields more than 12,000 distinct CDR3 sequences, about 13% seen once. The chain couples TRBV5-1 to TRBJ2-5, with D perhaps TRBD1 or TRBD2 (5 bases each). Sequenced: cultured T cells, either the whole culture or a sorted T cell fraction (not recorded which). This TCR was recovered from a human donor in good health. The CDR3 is CASSPGTPQETQYF. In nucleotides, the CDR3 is TGCGCCAGCAGCCCCGGGACCCCCCAAGAGACCCAGTACTTC.